The rows below give T cell receptor beta chains drawn from one sample of a study of blood T cell repertoires in COVID-19. The table came from immunoSEQ multiplex PCR; TCRdb's copy has only in-frame clones and leaves some out. The profile shows tens of thousands of clones, 80% to 85% of them singletons. The sequenced material came from peripheral blood. These receptors came from a man in his 60s with acute or convalescent COVID-19. Both conserved end residues are part of each CDR3. A D gene is named only where the DNA matches it firmly. The listing skips clone size in some rows; elsewhere it reads once, few, many or a size class.

clone size: NA; D gene: NA; J gene: TRBJ1-2; V gene: TRBV18; CDR3 DNA: TGTGCCAGCTCAGGACCGGGACAAGGGAGCTACTTC; CDR3 protein: CASSGPGQGSYF
clone size: NA; D gene: NA; J gene: TRBJ1-2; V gene: TRBV18; CDR3 DNA: TGTGCCAGCTCACCATCCCAGGGGATGGTCTATGGCTACACCTTC; CDR3 protein: CASSPSQGMVYGYTF
clone size: NA; D gene: TRBD2; J gene: TRBJ2-7; V gene: TRBV4-3; CDR3 DNA: TGCGCCAGCAGCCAAGAAGGCGGGGGGGACTACGAGCAGTACTTC; CDR3 protein: CASSQEGGGDYEQYF
clone size: NA; D gene: TRBD1; J gene: TRBJ1-1; V gene: TRBV19; CDR3 DNA: TGTGCCAGTAGTATCGAGGGGGCAGGGGCCACTGAAGCTTTCTTT; CDR3 protein: CASSIEGAGATEAFF
clone size: few; D gene: NA; J gene: TRBJ2-7; V gene: TRBV27; CDR3 DNA: TGTGCCAGCAGTTTTCCCTCTACCCGGGACTACGAGCAGTACTTC; CDR3 protein: CASSFPSTRDYEQYF
clone size: NA; D gene: NA; J gene: TRBJ2-7; V gene: TRBV4-2; CDR3 DNA: TGTGCCAGCAGCCAAGATAGCAGCTCCTACGAGCAGTACTTC; CDR3 protein: CASSQDSSSYEQYF
clone size: NA; D gene: NA; J gene: TRBJ2-1; V gene: TRBV4-2; CDR3 DNA: TGTGCCAGCAGTCGGGACGGGGGAGTGTACAATGAGCAGTTCTTC; CDR3 protein: CASSRDGGVYNEQFF
clone size: NA; D gene: NA; J gene: TRBJ2-5; V gene: TRBV7-8; CDR3 DNA: TGTGCCAGCAGCATTAACCAAGAGACCCAGTACTTC; CDR3 protein: CASSINQETQYF
clone size: few; D gene: NA; J gene: TRBJ1-1; V gene: TRBV2; CDR3 DNA: TGTGCCAGCACATTGGGACTCATGAACACTGAAGCTTTCTTT; CDR3 protein: CASTLGLMNTEAFF
clone size: NA; D gene: TRBD1; J gene: TRBJ1-2; V gene: TRBV24-1; CDR3 DNA: TGTGCCACCAGTGACCCCGGGACAGGGGGCTCTGGCTACACCTTC; CDR3 protein: CATSDPGTGGSGYTF
clone size: NA; D gene: TRBD2; J gene: TRBJ2-1; V gene: TRBV19; CDR3 DNA: TGTGCCAGTAGTATAGATAATATACCGGGAGGGTCCTACAATGAGCAGTTCTTC; CDR3 protein: CASSIDNIPGGSYNEQFF
clone size: NA; D gene: NA; J gene: TRBJ2-2; V gene: TRBV11-2; CDR3 DNA: TGTGCCAGCAGGATACCGGGGGGTCGCGGGGGCCGGAACACCGGGGAGCTGTTTTTT; CDR3 protein: CASRIPGGRGGRNTGELFF
clone size: NA; D gene: NA; J gene: TRBJ1-1; V gene: TRBV6-4; CDR3 DNA: TGTGCCAGCAGTTACAGGGTAGGCACTGAAGCTTTCTTT; CDR3 protein: CASSYRVGTEAFF
clone size: NA; D gene: TRBD2; J gene: TRBJ2-2; V gene: TRBV28; CDR3 DNA: TGTGCCAGCACCACCCCAGGGTTGGGGCTAGCGGGGGCCTCGAACACCGGGGAGCTGTTTTTT; CDR3 protein: CASTTPGLGLAGASNTGELFF
clone size: NA; D gene: TRBD1; J gene: TRBJ1-1; V gene: TRBV25-1; CDR3 DNA: TGTGCCAGCAGGGACAGGGTGAATGGTGAAGCTTTCTTT; CDR3 protein: CASRDRVNGEAFF
clone size: NA; D gene: TRBD1; J gene: TRBJ1-1; V gene: TRBV24-1; CDR3 DNA: TGTGCCACCAGTGGGACAGGGGCCATGAACACTGAAGCTTTCTTT; CDR3 protein: CATSGTGAMNTEAFF
clone size: NA; D gene: TRBD1; J gene: TRBJ1-5; V gene: TRBV3-1/TRBV3-2; CDR3 DNA: TGTGCCAGCAGCCAAGGAGGGACAGCCTATAGCAATCAGCCCCAGCATTTT; CDR3 protein: CASSQGGTAYSNQPQHF
clone size: NA; D gene: TRBD1; J gene: TRBJ2-5; V gene: TRBV19; CDR3 DNA: TGTGCCAGTAGTACCCTGGACAGGGGAAAGACCCAGTACTTC; CDR3 protein: CASSTLDRGKTQYF
clone size: NA; D gene: NA; J gene: TRBJ2-3; V gene: TRBV9; CDR3 DNA: TGTGCCAGCAGTTCATCGGGGGAAACGCAGTATTTT; CDR3 protein: CASSSSGETQYF
clone size: few; D gene: NA; J gene: TRBJ1-5; V gene: TRBV5-6; CDR3 DNA: TGTGCCAGCAGCCCTGGGACACTGAATCAGCCCCAGCATTTT; CDR3 protein: CASSPGTLNQPQHF
clone size: NA; D gene: TRBD1; J gene: TRBJ2-3; V gene: TRBV2; CDR3 DNA: TGTGCCAGCAGCGTCGGGACAGCTCTCACAGATACGCAGTATTTT; CDR3 protein: CASSVGTALTDTQYF
clone size: NA; D gene: TRBD2; J gene: TRBJ2-3; V gene: TRBV10-3; CDR3 DNA: TGTGCCATCAGTGAGTTAACGGGGGGTTTAACAGATACGCAGTATTTT; CDR3 protein: CAISELTGGLTDTQYF
clone size: NA; D gene: NA; J gene: TRBJ1-1; V gene: TRBV5-4; CDR3 DNA: TGTGCCAGCAGCTTTCCAGGGCAGGCTTACACTGAAGCTTTCTTT; CDR3 protein: CASSFPGQAYTEAFF
clone size: NA; D gene: NA; J gene: TRBJ1-1; V gene: TRBV5-6; CDR3 DNA: TGTGCCAGCAGCTTGCGGGAGAGCGCTGAAGCTTTCTTT; CDR3 protein: CASSLRESAEAFF
clone size: NA; D gene: NA; J gene: TRBJ2-7; V gene: TRBV6-2/TRBV6-3; CDR3 DNA: TGTGCCAGCAGTTATTTGGGTCAGGGTATCTACGAGCAGTACTTC; CDR3 protein: CASSYLGQGIYEQYF
clone size: few; D gene: TRBD1; J gene: TRBJ2-1; V gene: TRBV5-1; CDR3 DNA: TGCGCCAGCAGCCAAACAGGGACAGGGTTTACCGCCTACAATGAGCAGTTCTTC; CDR3 protein: CASSQTGTGFTAYNEQFF
clone size: NA; D gene: NA; J gene: TRBJ1-1; V gene: TRBV7-8; CDR3 DNA: TGTGCCAGCAGCTTAGACAGATTGAACACTGAAGCTTTCTTT; CDR3 protein: CASSLDRLNTEAFF
clone size: NA; D gene: NA; J gene: TRBJ2-2; V gene: TRBV3-1/TRBV3-2; CDR3 DNA: TGTGCCAGCAGCCAAGATGGGGGGGCCTCAATTAAGGAGCTGTTTTTT; CDR3 protein: CASSQDGGASIKELFF
clone size: NA; D gene: TRBD2; J gene: TRBJ2-7; V gene: TRBV3-1/TRBV3-2; CDR3 DNA: TGTGCCAGCAGCCAAGGTGACGGGGGGTACCTCTACGAGCAGTACTTC; CDR3 protein: CASSQGDGGYLYEQYF
clone size: NA; D gene: NA; J gene: TRBJ2-7; V gene: TRBV11-2; CDR3 DNA: TGTGCCAGCAGCGGATTGAGCTCTCAGGGGCTGAGCGAGCAGTACTTC; CDR3 protein: CASSGLSSQGLSEQYF
clone size: once; D gene: NA; J gene: TRBJ1-4; V gene: TRBV2; CDR3 DNA: TGTGCCAGCAGTGAACGGCGGGTTTTGGAAGAAAAACTGTTTTTT; CDR3 protein: CASSERRVLEEKLFF
clone size: NA; D gene: NA; J gene: TRBJ1-2; V gene: TRBV5-6; CDR3 DNA: TGTGCCAGCAGCTCTCAGGGGTTTAACTATGGCTACACCTTC; CDR3 protein: CASSSQGFNYGYTF
clone size: NA; D gene: NA; J gene: TRBJ1-1; V gene: TRBV6-5; CDR3 DNA: TGTGCCAGCAGTCCCTCGACAGGAAGAAACACTGAAGCTTTCTTT; CDR3 protein: CASSPSTGRNTEAFF
clone size: NA; D gene: NA; J gene: TRBJ2-3; V gene: TRBV9; CDR3 DNA: TGTGCCAGCAGCCCCCATAGCGGCGACACAGATACGCAGTATTTT; CDR3 protein: CASSPHSGDTDTQYF
clone size: NA; D gene: NA; J gene: TRBJ1-6; V gene: TRBV27; CDR3 DNA: TGTGCCAGCAGTTTAGTGGGGGCGCGCGGTTATAATTCACCCCTCCACTTT; CDR3 protein: CASSLVGARGYNSPLHF
clone size: NA; D gene: TRBD2; J gene: TRBJ2-2; V gene: TRBV7-3; CDR3 DNA: TGTGCCAGCAGCTTAGGGTGGCTAGCGGGGGCCTCGAACACCGGGGAGCTGTTTTTT; CDR3 protein: CASSLGWLAGASNTGELFF
clone size: NA; D gene: NA; J gene: TRBJ2-5; V gene: TRBV29-1; CDR3 DNA: TGCAGCGTTGTGGCAGGCGGGGAGACCCAGTACTTC; CDR3 protein: CSVVAGGETQYF
clone size: NA; D gene: TRBD2; J gene: TRBJ2-1; V gene: TRBV12-5; CDR3 DNA: TGTGCTAGTGGTCGCGGACTAGCGGGGGGATACAATGAGCAGTTCTTC; CDR3 protein: CASGRGLAGGYNEQFF
clone size: NA; D gene: NA; J gene: TRBJ2-7; V gene: TRBV1; CDR3 DNA: TGCACCAGCAGCCAAGATGGGACTAGCGGGGGTTCCAGCTCCTACGAGCAGTACTTC; CDR3 protein: CTSSQDGTSGGSSSYEQYF
clone size: NA; D gene: NA; J gene: TRBJ1-3; V gene: TRBV6-5; CDR3 DNA: TGTGCCAGCGGTCAAATGAGGCTCTCTGGAAACACCATATATTTT; CDR3 protein: CASGQMRLSGNTIYF
clone size: few; D gene: TRBD1; J gene: TRBJ2-7; V gene: TRBV19; CDR3 DNA: TGTGCCAGTAGTTCCGGGACAGATTTCTACGAGCAGTACTTC; CDR3 protein: CASSSGTDFYEQYF
clone size: once; D gene: NA; J gene: TRBJ1-3; V gene: TRBV2; CDR3 DNA: TGTGCCAGCAGTGAAATAGGAGACTCTGGAAACACCATATATTTT; CDR3 protein: CASSEIGDSGNTIYF
clone size: NA; D gene: NA; J gene: TRBJ2-2; V gene: TRBV6-5; CDR3 DNA: TGTGCCAGCAGTCCTAACAGGGCCGGGGAGCTGTTTTTT; CDR3 protein: CASSPNRAGELFF
clone size: NA; D gene: NA; J gene: TRBJ2-3; V gene: TRBV24-1; CDR3 DNA: TGTGCCACCAGTGGTGTCGACAGGGGAGGGAGTGGAGATACGCAGTATTTT; CDR3 protein: CATSGVDRGGSGDTQYF
clone size: NA; D gene: NA; J gene: TRBJ2-2; V gene: TRBV24-1; CDR3 DNA: TGTGCCACCAGTGAATCTCGACAGACCGGGGAGCTGTTTTTT; CDR3 protein: CATSESRQTGELFF
clone size: NA; D gene: NA; J gene: TRBJ2-1; V gene: TRBV19; CDR3 DNA: TGTGCCAGTAGTATACAGGGGAGTGAGCAGTTCTTC; CDR3 protein: CASSIQGSEQFF
clone size: NA; D gene: NA; J gene: TRBJ1-1; V gene: TRBV5-1; CDR3 DNA: TGCGCCAGCAGCTTGGCCCCCAGGGGTGCCCACACTGAAGCTTTCTTT; CDR3 protein: CASSLAPRGAHTEAFF